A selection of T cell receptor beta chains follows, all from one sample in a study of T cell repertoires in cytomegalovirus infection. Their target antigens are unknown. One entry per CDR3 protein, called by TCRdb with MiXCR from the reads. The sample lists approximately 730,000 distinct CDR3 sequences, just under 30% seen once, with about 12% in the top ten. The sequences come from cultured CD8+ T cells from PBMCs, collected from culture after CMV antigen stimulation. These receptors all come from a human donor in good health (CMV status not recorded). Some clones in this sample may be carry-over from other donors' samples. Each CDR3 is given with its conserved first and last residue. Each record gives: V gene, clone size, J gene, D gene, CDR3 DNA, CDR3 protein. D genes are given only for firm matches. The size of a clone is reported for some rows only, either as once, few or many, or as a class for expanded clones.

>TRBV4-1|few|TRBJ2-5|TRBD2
TGCGCCAGCAGCCAGGGCGGGACTAGCGGGTCCCAAGAGACCCAGTACTTC
CASSQGGTSGSQETQYF
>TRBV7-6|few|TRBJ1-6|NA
TGTGCCAGCAGCTTAGCAGACGTTTCACCCCTCCACTTT
CASSLADVSPLHF
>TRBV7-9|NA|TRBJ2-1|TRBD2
TGTGCCAGCAGCTCCCACGCCGGCGGGGGGCCCAATGAGCAGTTCTTC
CASSSHAGGGPNEQFF
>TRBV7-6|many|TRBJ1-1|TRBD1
TGTGCCAGCAGCTTGACAGGGGGCGCGATGGCTGAAGCTTTCTTT
CASSLTGGAMAEAFF
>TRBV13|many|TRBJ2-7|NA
TGTGCCAGCAGCTTCTCCGGAGCCCGCTACGAGCAGTACTTC
CASSFSGARYEQYF
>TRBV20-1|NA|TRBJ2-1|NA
TGCAGTGCTAGGGCCCGGTCAGGGAGATACAATGAGCAGTTCTTC
CSARARSGRYNEQFF
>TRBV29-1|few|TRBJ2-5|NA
TGCAGCGCCCTCCCGGGTGAAGAGACCCAGTACTTC
CSALPGEETQYF
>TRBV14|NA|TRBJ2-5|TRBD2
TGTGCCAGCAGCATCCATTCCCGGGGGGGGCCGGGACGGACGCAAGAGAACCAGTACTTC
CASSIHSRGGPGRTQENQYF
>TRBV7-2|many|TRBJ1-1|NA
TGTGCCAGCAGCTTAGCCGAGGGAAGGAACACTGAAGCTTTCTTT
CASSLAEGRNTEAFF
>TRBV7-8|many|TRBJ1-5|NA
TGTGCCAGCAGCTTAGGCACCGGGGGGAATCAGCCCCAGCATTTT
CASSLGTGGNQPQHF
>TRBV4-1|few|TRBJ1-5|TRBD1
TGCGCCAGCAGCCAGACCCCGGGACAGACTAATCAGCCCCAGCATTTT
CASSQTPGQTNQPQHF
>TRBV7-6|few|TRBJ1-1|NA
TGTGCCAGCAGCTTAAAGCCAGGAGCTTTCACTGAAGCTTTCTTT
CASSLKPGAFTEAFF
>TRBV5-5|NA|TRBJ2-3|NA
TGTGCCAGCAGCTTGGAGGGGCAGGGTTCAGATACGCAGTATTTT
CASSLEGQGSDTQYF
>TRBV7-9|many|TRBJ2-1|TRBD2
TGTGCCAGCAGCTTTCCTAGCGGGTACAATGAGCAGTTCTTC
CASSFPSGYNEQFF
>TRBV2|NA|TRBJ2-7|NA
TGTGCCAGCACTATCCTCGGACAGTCCTACGAGCAGTACTTC
CASTILGQSYEQYF
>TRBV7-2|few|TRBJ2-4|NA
TGTGCCAGCAGCTATATCAGGGGGGAATTAGCCAAAAACATTCAGTACTTC
CASSYIRGELAKNIQYF
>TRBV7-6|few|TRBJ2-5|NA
TGTGCCAGCAGCCCGGGACTGCCCGAGACCCAGTACTTC
CASSPGLPETQYF
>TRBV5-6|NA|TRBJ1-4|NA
TGTGCCAGCAGCTTGCGGGACGGATCTTATGAAAAACTGTTTTTT
CASSLRDGSYEKLFF
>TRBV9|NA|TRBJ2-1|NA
TGTGCCAGCAGCAGGGGGGGGAGCACCCCGGGCTACAATGAGCAGTTCTTC
CASSRGGSTPGYNEQFF
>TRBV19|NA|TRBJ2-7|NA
TGTGCCAGTAGTGCGGACCCATTCCCAGGCGAGCAGTACTTC
CASSADPFPGEQYF
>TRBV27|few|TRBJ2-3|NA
TGTGCCAGCAGTTTAGTGGCAGCCACAGATACGCAGTATTTT
CASSLVAATDTQYF
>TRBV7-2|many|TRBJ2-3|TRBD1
TGTGCCAGCAGCCCACACAGGGGGCGCCCAGATACGCAGTATTTT
CASSPHRGRPDTQYF
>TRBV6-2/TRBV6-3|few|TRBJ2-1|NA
TGTGCCAGCCTGGGAGGTACCTACAATGAGCAGTTCTTC
CASLGGTYNEQFF
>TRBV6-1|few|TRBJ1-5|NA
TGTGCCAGCTGGAGGGGGGAATTCGATCAGCCCCAGCATTTT
CASWRGEFDQPQHF
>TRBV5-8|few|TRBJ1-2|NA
TGTGCCAGCAGCCCGCTACCCGGCCAGGGAGGTTTCAATGGCTACACCTTC
CASSPLPGQGGFNGYTF
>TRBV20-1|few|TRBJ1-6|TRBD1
TGCAGTGCTCTCGGACAGGATTGGGAGTCCTATAATTCACCCCTCCACTTT
CSALGQDWESYNSPLHF
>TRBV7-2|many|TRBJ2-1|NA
TGTGCCAGCAGCCCTGAAGGGGTGGAGCAGTTCTTC
CASSPEGVEQFF
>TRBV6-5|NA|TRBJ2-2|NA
TGTGCCAGCAGTTACTGGCAGGAGGCCGGGGAGCTGTTTTTT
CASSYWQEAGELFF
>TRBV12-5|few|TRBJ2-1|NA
TGTGCTAGTCGACCAACAGGGACTCCCGGCGATGAGCAGTTCTTC
CASRPTGTPGDEQFF
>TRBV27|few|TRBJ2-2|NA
TGTGCCAGCAGCCCACGGACGAACACCGGGGAGCTGTTTTTT
CASSPRTNTGELFF
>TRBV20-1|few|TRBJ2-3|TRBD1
TGCAGTGCCCTCAGGGAGGGACAGGGGGACACAGATACGCAGTATTTT
CSALREGQGDTDTQYF
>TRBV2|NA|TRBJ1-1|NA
TGTGCCAGCAGACAATTCGGCCTCCCTGCTATGAACACTGAAGCTTTCTTT
CASRQFGLPAMNTEAFF
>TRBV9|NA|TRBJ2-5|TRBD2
TGTGCCAGCAGTCCTTTCGGGGGGAGTCAAGGGACCCAGTACTTC
CASSPFGGSQGTQYF
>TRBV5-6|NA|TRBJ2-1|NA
TGTGCCAGCAGCTTGGCATGGGGGACTGTCAACGATGAGCAGTTCTTC
CASSLAWGTVNDEQFF
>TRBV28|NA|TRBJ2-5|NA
TGTGCCAGCAGAGCCATACAGGGTGTTCTACAAGAGACCCAGTACTTC
CASRAIQGVLQETQYF
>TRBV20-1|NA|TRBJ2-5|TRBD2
TGCAGTGCTAGAGGCCGACTAGCGGGGGGTAGACAAGAGACCCAGTACTTC
CSARGRLAGGRQETQYF
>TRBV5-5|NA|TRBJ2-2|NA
TGTGCCAGCAGCTTGTTGCCCAGTGAGGGGGAGAACACCGGGGAGCTGTTTTTT
CASSLLPSEGENTGELFF
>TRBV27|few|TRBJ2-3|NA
TGTGCCAGCAGGACGACGTGGACTAGCACAGATACGCAGTATTTT
CASRTTWTSTDTQYF
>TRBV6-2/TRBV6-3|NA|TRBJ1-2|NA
TGTGCCAGCAGTTACGGGGCAGGGGACGACTATGGCTACACCTTC
CASSYGAGDDYGYTF
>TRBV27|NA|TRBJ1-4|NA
TGTGCCAGCAGCCGCGGAGGTGAAAAACTGTTTTTT
CASSRGGEKLFF
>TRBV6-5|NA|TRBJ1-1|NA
TGTGCCAGCAGCCTACACGAACTAAACACTGAAGCTTTCTTT
CASSLHELNTEAFF
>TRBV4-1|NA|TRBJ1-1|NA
TGCGCCAGCAGCCAAGATAGGTTGGGGGGGTCTGAAGCTTTCTTT
CASSQDRLGGSEAFF
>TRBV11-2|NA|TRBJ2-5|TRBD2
TGTGCCAGCAGTGGACCGGGAGGAATGGAGACCCAGTACTTC
CASSGPGGMETQYF
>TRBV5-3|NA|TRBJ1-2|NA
TGTGCCAGCAGCCTGACACTGAGTTATGGCTACACCTTC
CASSLTLSYGYTF
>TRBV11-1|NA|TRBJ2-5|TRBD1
TGTGCCAGCAGCTTACCCAGGGCCGACAGGGGACAAGAGACCCAGTACTTC
CASSLPRADRGQETQYF
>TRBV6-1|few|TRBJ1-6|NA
TGTGCCACTAACCCGGACGGCGGCTGGGTTGATTCACCCCTCCACTTT
CATNPDGGWVDSPLHF
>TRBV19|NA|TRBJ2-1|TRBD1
TGTGCCAGTAGTCTACAGGGGTGGCACAATGAGCAGTTCTTC
CASSLQGWHNEQFF
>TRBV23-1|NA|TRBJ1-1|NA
TGCGCCAGCAGTCATGGAACCCCAGTGAAGAGAAACACTGAAGCTTTCTTT
CASSHGTPVKRNTEAFF
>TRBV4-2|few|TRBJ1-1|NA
TGTGCCAGCACCATCAAGATCCCGGCACTGAACACTGAAGCTTTCTTT
CASTIKIPALNTEAFF
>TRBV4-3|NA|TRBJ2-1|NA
TGCGCCAGCAGCCAAGATCAGGGGCAGGGCAAGAATGAGCAGTTCTTC
CASSQDQGQGKNEQFF
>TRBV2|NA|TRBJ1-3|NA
TGTGCCAGCAGTGAATTGGGACGCGCACCCAACACCATATATTTT
CASSELGRAPNTIYF
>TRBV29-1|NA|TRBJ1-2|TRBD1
TGCAGCGTCGCCGGGACAGGGAACGACTATGGCTACACCTTC
CSVAGTGNDYGYTF
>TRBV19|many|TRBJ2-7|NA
TGTGCCAGTAGTAGGGGGCCTTGGGACGAGCAGTACTTC
CASSRGPWDEQYF
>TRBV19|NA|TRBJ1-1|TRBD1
TGTGCCAGTAGTAGTGGGACAGGGGTAATTCATTTGGCTTTCTTT
CASSSGTGVIHLAFF
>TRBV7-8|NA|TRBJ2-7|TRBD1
TGTGCCAGCAACTCTTGGGGGGGACAGGGGGTTTCCTACGAGCAGTACTTC
CASNSWGGQGVSYEQYF